This TCR beta chain was obtained from a study of T cell responses to AZD1222 COVID-19 vaccine. Germline lookup yields CDR1 SGHDT and CDR2 YYEEEE. The CDR3 covers 14 residues. V lost 4 bases to trimming and J lost 0 bases, with 9 bases between them. Profiling relied on immunoSEQ multiplex PCR, and the TCRdb table lists in-frame clones only, not all of them. The profile shows under 50,000 clones, over 85% of them singletons. In this sample, this clone turned up once. V gene TRBV5-6 combines with J gene TRBJ2-3; possibly TRBD2 for D (6 bases). The sample in question was peripheral blood, obtained 28 days after the second AZD1222 dose. The origin of this receptor is an adult who received the AZD1222 COVID-19 vaccine. CDR3 residues: CASSSSGSTDTQYF. The CDR3 DNA is TGTGCCAGCAGCAGTAGCGGAAGCACAGATACGCAGTATTTT.